This paragraph covers one TCR beta chain sequence. The data belong to a study of cytomegalovirus exposure and HLA in healthy donors. CDR3 size: 15 residues. Germline assignment: CDR1 LGHNA and CDR2 YNFKEQ. This PCR relied on a set of 60 Vbeta primers and 13 Jbeta primers. Only in-frame clones appear in the TCRdb table, and some are missing; sequencing was by immunoSEQ multiplex PCR. The sample has 95,000 to 150,000 clones; approximately 70% are singletons. The chain carries TRBV4-2 and TRBJ2-5; 7 nucleotides agree with TRBD1. TRBJ2-7 matches the DNA end more closely, so the J call is doubtful. The receptor was derived from a man in his 60s in good health and CMV-seropositive. The sequencing sample was made of PBMCs. The CDR3 reads CASSHGTATSYEQYF. CDR3 nucleotides: TGTGCCAGCAGCCATGGGACAGCGACCTCCTACGAGCAGTACTTC.